This T cell receptor beta chain is drawn from a study of T-cell reconstitution after alpha-beta-depleted transplantation in children. Points from the study as a whole: Some patients' high day-60 TCRbeta diversity was traced to surviving recipient T cells and thymic progenitors. The study reportedly traced alpha-beta T cells about two months after transplant to several hundred expanded graft clones.

The CDR3 length is 16 residues. The germline V gene has CDR1 KGHSY and CDR2 FQNENV. The V and J ends lost 1 base and 9 bases respectively, with 19 bases between them. A TCRbeta library incorporating unique molecular identifiers was prepared. MiXCR, applied by TCRdb to the PCR reads, yields one record per CDR3 protein. The sample lists roughly 350,000 distinct CDR3 sequences, roughly 17% occurring once. This clonotype was seen many times. Its antigen is still unknown. V gene TRBV16 combines with J gene TRBJ2-1, with D maybe TRBD2 (6 bases). The source is a male patient under 10 years old who had a stem cell transplant for acute lymphoblastic leukemia, so the T cells may come from the graft donor. This material consisted of PBMCs, mostly from graft donor cells, taken 360 days after TCRalphabeta/CD19-depleted stem cell transplant. In nucleotides, the CDR3 is TGTGCCAGCAGCCAATTGATTAGTCCGGGAGCGGGTGAGCAGTTCTTC. Residues: CASSQLISPGAGEQFF.